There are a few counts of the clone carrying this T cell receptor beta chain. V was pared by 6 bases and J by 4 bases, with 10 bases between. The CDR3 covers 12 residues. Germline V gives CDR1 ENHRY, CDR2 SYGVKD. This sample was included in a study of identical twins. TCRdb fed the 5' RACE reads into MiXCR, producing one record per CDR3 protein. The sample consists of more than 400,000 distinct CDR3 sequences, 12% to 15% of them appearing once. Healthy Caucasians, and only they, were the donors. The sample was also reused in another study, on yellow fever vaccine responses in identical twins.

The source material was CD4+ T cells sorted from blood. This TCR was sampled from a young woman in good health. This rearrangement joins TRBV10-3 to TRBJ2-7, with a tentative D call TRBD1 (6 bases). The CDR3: CAISKQGYEQYV. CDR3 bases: TGTGCCATCAGCAAACAGGGTTACGAGCAGTACGTC.